This T cell receptor beta chain was recorded in a study of beta chain features in type 1 diabetes. The investigators reverse transcribed all of the isolated RNA, so they sequenced expressed TCRB transcripts. Sequenced by immunoSEQ multiplex PCR; TCRdb stores in-frame clones only, minus some. The sample includes a few hundred thousand clones, about 23% of them seen just once. Comment on this clone: Its antigen is unidentified.

Study results and caveats: Shortening that was moderate but significant affected the TCRB CDR3s of Type 1 diabetes patients in all four CD4+ subsets. Patients with type 1 diabetes showed fewer VDJ junction insertions and more deletions.

The TCR was taken from a woman in her twenties or thirties with type 1 diabetes. Sequences were obtained from naive CD4+ T cells from blood.

CDR3 loop: CASSPGQGANYGYTF. As DNA, the CDR3 is TGTGCCAGCAGTCCGGGACAGGGGGCTAACTATGGCTACACCTTC. The V and J genes are TRBV28 and TRBJ1-2, with 11 bases that match TRBD1. The junction had 2 bases not matched to a gene; V was cut back by 5 bases and J by 0 bases. The CDR3 is made up of 15 amino acids. The germline V gene has CDR1 MDHEN and CDR2 SYDVKM.